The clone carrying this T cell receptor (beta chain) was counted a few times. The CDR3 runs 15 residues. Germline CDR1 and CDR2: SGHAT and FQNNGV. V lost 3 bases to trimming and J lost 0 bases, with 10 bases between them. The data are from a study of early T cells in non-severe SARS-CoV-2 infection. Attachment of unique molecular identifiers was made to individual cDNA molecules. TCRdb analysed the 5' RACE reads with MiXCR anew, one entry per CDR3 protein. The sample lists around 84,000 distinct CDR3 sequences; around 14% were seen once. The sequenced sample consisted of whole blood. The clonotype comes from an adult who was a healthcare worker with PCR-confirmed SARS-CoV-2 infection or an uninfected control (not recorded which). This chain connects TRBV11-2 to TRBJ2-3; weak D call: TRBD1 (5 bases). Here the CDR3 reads CASSFRQGSTDTQYF. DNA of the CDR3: TGTGCCAGCAGCTTTAGGCAGGGAAGCACAGATACGCAGTATTTT.